This T cell receptor (beta chain) originates from a study of T cells in Graves' hyperthyroidism and ophthalmopathy. Study observations and caveats: The blood repertoire included most of the expanded thyroid clonotypes above 0.001.

The CDR3 spans 14 residues. The V and J ends lost 6 bases and 5 bases, in that order; junction bases with no gene match: 10. Looked up from germline, CDR1 is MDHEN and CDR2 is SYDVKM. There are many counts of this clonotype. Antigen specificity is unknown. Isolation of PBMCs was performed on around 9.3 ml fresh peripheral blood. TCR beta CDR3 region amplification was performed from RNA transcripts. The TCR CDR3 was amplified in a first-round RT-PCR using the HTBI primer set. In TCRdb, the multiplex PCR reads were re-called with MiXCR into one record per CDR3 protein. Of 300,000 to 450,000 distinct CDR3 sequences in the sample, around 14% were seen once.

V gene TRBV28 combines with J gene TRBJ2-7; TRBD2 matches 7 bases. The TCR originated in a woman in her sixties with Graves' hyperthyroidism. Source material: blood. The CDR3 loop is CASSGGEGRNEQYF. CDR3 DNA sequence: TGTGCCAGCAGCGGAGGGGAGGGGAGGAACGAGCAGTACTTC.